A selection of T cell receptor beta chains follows, all from one sample in a study of CD8 T cells in Susac syndrome. TCRdb independently ran MiXCR on the immunoSEQ multiplex PCR reads; one entry per CDR3 protein. This table has 80,000 or so distinct CDR3 sequences, 90% to 95% appearing once. Sequencing was done on a sample of CD4+ T cells from PBMCs. These receptors came from a human donor with Susac syndrome. Each CDR3 is given with its conserved first and last residue. A D gene is named only where the DNA matches it firmly. Some rows have no size entry. The others give once, few or many, or a class for an expanded clone.

V gene: TRBV7-6; J gene: TRBJ2-5; D gene: NA; clone size: NA; CDR3 DNA: TGTGCCAGCAGCTTATGGTGGGAGACCCAGTACTTC; CDR3 protein: CASSLWWETQYF
V gene: TRBV5-6; J gene: TRBJ2-3; D gene: NA; clone size: NA; CDR3 DNA: TGTGCCAGCAGCTTGAACTACGGCAGCTCCACAGATACGCAGTATTTT; CDR3 protein: CASSLNYGSSTDTQYF
V gene: TRBV20-1; J gene: TRBJ1-1; D gene: NA; clone size: NA; CDR3 DNA: TGCAGTGCCGTGTCCCAGGCAGGGAAAGCCTGGCGCACTGAAGCTTTCTTT; CDR3 protein: CSAVSQAGKAWRTEAFF
V gene: TRBV19; J gene: TRBJ1-2; D gene: NA; clone size: NA; CDR3 DNA: TGTGCCAGTAGTGGGCCGGCGGTGAGGAGCTACACCTTC; CDR3 protein: CASSGPAVRSYTF
V gene: TRBV12-3/TRBV12-4; J gene: TRBJ1-5; D gene: NA; clone size: NA; CDR3 DNA: TGTGCCAGCAGTTTTCGGTATGACAATCAGCCCCAGCATTTT; CDR3 protein: CASSFRYDNQPQHF
V gene: TRBV7-2; J gene: TRBJ1-2; D gene: NA; clone size: NA; CDR3 DNA: TGTGCCAGCAGCAACAGAGCTAACTATGGCTACACCTTC; CDR3 protein: CASSNRANYGYTF
V gene: TRBV20-1; J gene: TRBJ2-1; D gene: NA; clone size: NA; CDR3 DNA: TGCAGTGCCTCGAGCGGGTCACAGGAGCAGTTCTTC; CDR3 protein: CSASSGSQEQFF
V gene: TRBV10-3; J gene: TRBJ1-3; D gene: NA; clone size: NA; CDR3 DNA: TGTGCCATCAGTGACGAGAATAGCTCTGGAAACACCATATATTTT; CDR3 protein: CAISDENSSGNTIYF
V gene: TRBV28; J gene: TRBJ1-5; D gene: TRBD1; clone size: NA; CDR3 DNA: TGTGCCAGCAGTTTTGTCAGGGGGCTTCAGCCCCAGCATTTT; CDR3 protein: CASSFVRGLQPQHF
V gene: TRBV12-3/TRBV12-4; J gene: TRBJ1-5; D gene: TRBD1; clone size: few; CDR3 DNA: TGTGCCAGTAGTTCGACAGGGGGGAATCAGCCCCAGCATTTT; CDR3 protein: CASSSTGGNQPQHF
V gene: TRBV6-5; J gene: TRBJ2-1; D gene: TRBD2; clone size: NA; CDR3 DNA: TGTGCCAGCAGTTACGAATCTCCGGGACTAGCGGGAGAGGGGAATGAGCAGTTCTTC; CDR3 protein: CASSYESPGLAGEGNEQFF
V gene: TRBV18; J gene: TRBJ2-4; D gene: TRBD1; clone size: once; CDR3 DNA: TGTGCCAGCTCACTCTGGACAGGGGCCTTAGCCAAAAACATTCAGTACTTC; CDR3 protein: CASSLWTGALAKNIQYF
V gene: TRBV20-1; J gene: TRBJ2-7; D gene: TRBD2; clone size: NA; CDR3 DNA: TGCAGTGCTAGCCCAAGGACTAGCGGGAACTACTACGAGCAGTACTTC; CDR3 protein: CSASPRTSGNYYEQYF
V gene: TRBV28; J gene: TRBJ1-5; D gene: NA; clone size: NA; CDR3 DNA: TGTGCCAGCAGTTTGAATGAGAATCAGCCCCAGCATTTT; CDR3 protein: CASSLNENQPQHF
V gene: TRBV6-2/TRBV6-3; J gene: TRBJ2-7; D gene: TRBD1; clone size: NA; CDR3 DNA: TGTGCCAGCAGTCCCCTGAGACAGGGGGCGGGGGAGCAGTACTTC; CDR3 protein: CASSPLRQGAGEQYF
V gene: TRBV6-5; J gene: TRBJ2-5; D gene: NA; clone size: NA; CDR3 DNA: TGTGCCAGCAGTTACTCGAGTGGTATGGGGGGAAAGACCCAGTACTTC; CDR3 protein: CASSYSSGMGGKTQYF
V gene: TRBV5-1; J gene: TRBJ2-1; D gene: NA; clone size: NA; CDR3 DNA: TGCGCCAGCAGACCCGGGGGTGGAGGATTCAATGAGCAGTTCTTC; CDR3 protein: CASRPGGGGFNEQFF
V gene: TRBV28; J gene: TRBJ2-7; D gene: NA; clone size: NA; CDR3 DNA: TGTGCCAGCAGTTTACCGCCCGTCTACGAGCAGTACTTC; CDR3 protein: CASSLPPVYEQYF
V gene: TRBV27; J gene: TRBJ1-6; D gene: TRBD1; clone size: NA; CDR3 DNA: TGTGCCAGCAGTTTATATAGGGGGCGGGATTCACCCCTCCACTTT; CDR3 protein: CASSLYRGRDSPLHF
V gene: TRBV27; J gene: TRBJ2-3; D gene: TRBD2; clone size: NA; CDR3 DNA: TGTGCCAGCAGTTTACTAGCGGGGAGCACAGATACGCAGTATTTT; CDR3 protein: CASSLLAGSTDTQYF
V gene: TRBV4-3; J gene: TRBJ1-6; D gene: TRBD1; clone size: NA; CDR3 DNA: TGCGCCAGCAGCCTAGACGCCAGGGGGAATTCACCCCTCCACTTT; CDR3 protein: CASSLDARGNSPLHF
V gene: TRBV2; J gene: TRBJ1-4; D gene: NA; clone size: NA; CDR3 DNA: TGTGCCAGCAAGGGGGGACTGGGAGAAAAACTGTTTTTT; CDR3 protein: CASKGGLGEKLFF
V gene: TRBV3-1; J gene: TRBJ2-7; D gene: NA; clone size: NA; CDR3 DNA: TGTGCCAGCAGCCAAGATTGGCACGAGCAGTACTTC; CDR3 protein: CASSQDWHEQYF
V gene: TRBV30; J gene: TRBJ1-2; D gene: NA; clone size: NA; CDR3 DNA: TGTGCCTGGAACCTTCGCCTAGTCCCATATGGCTACACCTTC; CDR3 protein: CAWNLRLVPYGYTF
V gene: TRBV29-1; J gene: TRBJ2-7; D gene: TRBD2; clone size: NA; CDR3 DNA: TGCAGCGTGACCGGGACTAGCGCAACCTACGAGCAGTACTTC; CDR3 protein: CSVTGTSATYEQYF
V gene: TRBV5-1; J gene: TRBJ2-5; D gene: TRBD1; clone size: NA; CDR3 DNA: TGCGCCAGCAGCCCCGGGACAGGTATAGAGACCCAGTACTTC; CDR3 protein: CASSPGTGIETQYF
V gene: TRBV5-1; J gene: TRBJ2-2; D gene: TRBD1; clone size: few; CDR3 DNA: TGCGCCAGCAGCTTGGCCCAGGGGGCCGGGGAGCTGTTTTTT; CDR3 protein: CASSLAQGAGELFF
V gene: TRBV2; J gene: TRBJ2-7; D gene: TRBD2; clone size: NA; CDR3 DNA: TGTGCCAGCAGGACGCTAGCGGGAGGTTACGAGCAGTACTTC; CDR3 protein: CASRTLAGGYEQYF
V gene: TRBV28; J gene: TRBJ2-7; D gene: TRBD1; clone size: NA; CDR3 DNA: TGTGCCAGCGGTTGGACAGGGCGTATCGACGAGCAGTACTTC; CDR3 protein: CASGWTGRIDEQYF
V gene: TRBV7-9; J gene: TRBJ2-2; D gene: NA; clone size: NA; CDR3 DNA: TGTGCCAGCAGCCTCCCCGAGGGCACCGGGGAGCTGTTTTTT; CDR3 protein: CASSLPEGTGELFF
V gene: TRBV15; J gene: TRBJ1-4; D gene: TRBD1; clone size: NA; CDR3 DNA: TGTGCCACCAGCAGAGGAGGGGGACAGGGTAATGAAAAACTGTTTTTT; CDR3 protein: CATSRGGGQGNEKLFF
V gene: TRBV20-1; J gene: TRBJ2-2; D gene: TRBD2; clone size: once; CDR3 DNA: TGCAGTGCTAGTCTGGCGGGGGGCACCGGGGAGCTGTTTTTT; CDR3 protein: CSASLAGGTGELFF
V gene: TRBV28; J gene: TRBJ2-1; D gene: NA; clone size: once; CDR3 DNA: TGTGCCAGCAAGACAGGGACTTGGCAGTTCTTC; CDR3 protein: CASKTGTWQFF
V gene: TRBV12-3/TRBV12-4; J gene: TRBJ2-5; D gene: NA; clone size: NA; CDR3 DNA: TGTGCCAGCGGGGTTTTGGGGGCTCAAGGGGAGACCCAGTACTTC; CDR3 protein: CASGVLGAQGETQYF
V gene: TRBV11-2; J gene: TRBJ2-7; D gene: NA; clone size: NA; CDR3 DNA: TGTGCCACAAGAAAGGGGGGGAGCTCCTACGAGCAGTACTTC; CDR3 protein: CATRKGGSSYEQYF
V gene: TRBV7-2; J gene: TRBJ2-1; D gene: TRBD2; clone size: NA; CDR3 DNA: TGTGCCAGCAGCGCCGGGACTAGCTTCTTTAGCTCCTACAATGAGCAGTTCTTC; CDR3 protein: CASSAGTSFFSSYNEQFF
V gene: TRBV28; J gene: TRBJ1-2; D gene: NA; clone size: NA; CDR3 DNA: TGTGCCAGCAGTTTCGGACGTGCGAACTATGGCTACACCTTC; CDR3 protein: CASSFGRANYGYTF
V gene: TRBV2; J gene: TRBJ1-6; D gene: NA; clone size: once; CDR3 DNA: TGTGCCAGCACCCCGGGGTCCGATTCACCCCTCCACTTT; CDR3 protein: CASTPGSDSPLHF
V gene: TRBV19; J gene: TRBJ2-1; D gene: NA; clone size: NA; CDR3 DNA: TGTGCCAGTACTAAGGGTGTATCGAGGGCAAGTGAGCAGTTCTTC; CDR3 protein: CASTKGVSRASEQFF
V gene: TRBV20-1; J gene: TRBJ2-5; D gene: TRBD2; clone size: NA; CDR3 DNA: TGCAGTGCTAGTATCCTAGCGGGAGTCAGAAGGGAGACCCAGTACTTC; CDR3 protein: CSASILAGVRRETQYF
V gene: TRBV2; J gene: TRBJ1-3; D gene: NA; clone size: NA; CDR3 DNA: TGTGCCAGCAGTGAAGGGGGGCTCTCTGGAAACACCATATATTTT; CDR3 protein: CASSEGGLSGNTIYF
V gene: TRBV12-3/TRBV12-4; J gene: TRBJ1-1; D gene: TRBD1; clone size: NA; CDR3 DNA: TGTGCCAGCAGTTTACCGGACAGGGGAGAAGTTTGGGACACTGAAGCTTTCTTT; CDR3 protein: CASSLPDRGEVWDTEAFF
V gene: TRBV20-1; J gene: TRBJ2-3; D gene: NA; clone size: NA; CDR3 DNA: TGCAGTGCTGAGATCACAGATACGCAGTATTTT; CDR3 protein: CSAEITDTQYF